The 13 T cell receptor beta chains given below trace back to one sample, sequenced in a study of CD8 T cells in ankylosing spondylitis. Via MiXCR, TCRdb re-called the 5' RACE reads, giving one row per CDR3 protein. The sample comprises just over 150,000 distinct CDR3 sequences, about a sixth of which are singletons, and about 8.3% rests with the top ten. Material for sequencing was blood, either unsorted or a sorted T cell fraction (not recorded which). The receptor set was obtained from a male donor with ankylosing spondylitis or in good health (not recorded which).

This sequence joins TRBV28 and TRBJ2-7; perhaps TRBD2 as D (6 bases). V was trimmed by 6 bases and J by 2 bases, leaving 11 bases between them. Germline V gene lookup returns CDR1 MDHEN and CDR2 SYDVKM. The CDR3 covers 13 residues. The CDR3 here is CASRVSGTYEQYF. CDR3 nucleotides: TGTGCCAGCAGAGTTAGCGGAACCTACGAGCAGTACTTC.

This clonotype was found a few times. This rearrangement joins TRBV27 to TRBJ1-6, with D perhaps TRBD1 (5 bases). Germline V gene lookup returns CDR1 MNHEY and CDR2 SMNVEV (reference sequence). Deletions cut 4 bases from V and 11 bases from J, with 15 bases between. This CDR3 has 14 amino acids. DNA for the CDR3: TGTGCCAGCAGTTACGACAGATCGAGGCCACCCCTCCACTTT. Its translation: CASSYDRSRPPLHF.

This clonotype came up many times. V and J are TRBV20-1 and TRBJ2-1, with D hard to call. The CDR3 is made up of 13 amino acids. V gave up 6 bases and J gave up 0 bases, with 9 bases separating them. CDR1 is DFQATT and CDR2 is SNEGSKA in the germline V gene (reference sequence). The CDR3 coding sequence is TGCAGTGCCGAAAAGGGCTCCTACAATGAGCAGTTCTTC. Protein product: CSAEKGSYNEQFF.

This clonotype appeared a few times. The chain is built from TRBV20-1 and TRBJ2-1; D unclear. V lost 6 bases and J 8 bases, leaving 11 bases between the germline ends. CDR3 length equals 11 residues. Looked up from germline, CDR1 is DFQATT and CDR2 is SNEGSKA (reference sequence). In DNA form, the CDR3 reads TGCAGTGCGAGGATGGCAGATGAGCAGTTCTTC. Translating it yields CSARMADEQFF.

At least ten counts were recorded for this clonotype. The chain is built from TRBV29-1 and TRBJ2-1; TRBD2 is a possible D gene (7 bases). Trimming left V 2 bases short and J 0 bases short, with 11 bases between. Germline CDR1 and CDR2: SQVTM and ANQGSEA. The CDR3 is 15 amino acids. CDR3 coding DNA: TGCAGCGTTGAAAAGGGGGGGAGCTCCTACAATGAGCAGTTCTTC. Its translation is CSVEKGGSSYNEQFF.

This clonotype has only a few counts. The V call is TRBV9, the J call TRBJ2-1; D might be TRBD1 (5 bases). The germline CDR1 and CDR2 sequences are SGDLS and YYNGEE. The V end was cut by 5 bases, the J end by 5 bases, with 20 bases between. The CDR3 is 16 residues long. CDR3 amino acids: CASRPPGKTTNNEQFF. CDR3 bases: TGTGCCAGCAGGCCCCCAGGGAAGACGACAAACAATGAGCAGTTCTTC.

Ten or more counts support this clonotype. The chain employs TRBV4-1 and TRBJ2-4; TRBD2 matches at 8 bases. Germline V gives CDR1 MGHRA, CDR2 YSYEKL. The CDR3 has 15 amino acids. The J segment lost 8 bases and the V segment lost 5 bases, leaving 11 bases of the junction unmatched. DNA for the CDR3: TGCGCCAGCAGCGGGCAGGATGACGGGAGGGACATTCAGTACTTC. This encodes CASSGQDDGRDIQYF.

The table lists this clonotype with a few counts. The rearrangement links TRBV18 to TRBJ2-1; TRBD2 matches at 13 bases. The CDR3 spans 14 residues. Trimming at V came to 4 bases and at J to 8 bases, leaving 2 bases not matched to a gene. The germline V gene encodes CDR1 KGHSH and CDR2 LQKENI. The CDR3 loop reads CASSQGLAGDEQFF. CDR3 nucleotide sequence: TGTGCCAGCTCACAAGGACTAGCGGGAGATGAGCAGTTCTTC.

This clonotype was detected many times. This chain uses TRBV24-1 with TRBJ2-1, with 8 bases matching TRBD1. The CDR3 is 13 amino acids. Unmatched junction bases numbered 2, after V lost 1 base and J lost 10 bases. Germline-derived CDR1 and CDR2 are KGHDR and SFDVKD. CDR3 protein: CATSDFGQGEQFF. The CDR3 DNA reads TGTGCCACCAGTGATTTCGGACAGGGAGAGCAGTTCTTC.

This clonotype was found many times. This chain uses TRBV5-6 with TRBJ2-7; D remains ambiguous. Germline V lookup: CDR1 SGHDT, CDR2 YYEEEE. This CDR3 spans 11 amino acids. V lost 4 bases and J 7 bases, leaving 9 bases between the germline ends. CDR3 amino acids: CASSRNWEQYF. The CDR3 DNA reads TGTGCCAGCAGCCGTAACTGGGAGCAGTACTTC. The variable domain in full, with the rest retrieved from reference TRBV5-6 and TRBJ2-7, is DAGVTQSPTHLIKTRGQQVTLRCSPKSGHDTVSWYQQALGQGPQFIFQYYEEEERQRGNFPDRFSGHQFPNYSSELNVNALLLGDSALYLCASSRNWEQYFGPGTRLTVT.

V is TRBV27 and J is TRBJ2-7, with D possibly TRBD1 on 6 matching bases. CDR1 is MNHEY and CDR2 is SMNVEV in the germline V gene (reference sequence). Trimming pared 3 bases from V and 7 bases from J, leaving 16 bases between. The CDR3 is 14 residues long. CDR3 loop: CASSLAYPGDEQYF. In nucleotides, the CDR3 is TGTGCCAGCAGTTTGGCCTACCCAGGGGATGAGCAGTACTTC.

This clonotype was seen ten or more times. This chain connects TRBV25-1 to TRBJ1-6, with TRBD1 identical over 7 bases. V lost 4 bases, J lost 7 bases, and 1 base stayed unmatched. Looked up from germline, CDR1 is MGHDK and CDR2 is SYGVNS. The CDR3 consists of 13 residues. The CDR3 here is CASSVTGNSPLHF. The CDR3 DNA sequence: TGTGCCAGCAGTGTGACAGGGAATTCACCCCTCCACTTT.

The chain recombines TRBV29-1 with TRBJ1-5, with TRBD1 matching 8 bases. The CDR3 length is 14 residues. The germline V gene encodes CDR1 SQVTM and CDR2 ANQGSEA. V lost 5 bases to trimming and J lost 3 bases; unmatched junction nucleotides: 6. The CDR3 is CSVRLQGANQPQHF. In nucleotides, the CDR3 is TGCAGCGTTCGCCTCCAGGGGGCCAATCAGCCCCAGCATTTT.